Below are 31 T cell receptor beta chains sequenced from a single sample in a study of blood T cells in healthy people across ages. Alongside a J-beta primer mix, a sample-barcoded 5' primer served in a second PCR lasting roughly 7 to 11 cycles. One entry per CDR3 protein, called by TCRdb with MiXCR from the 5' RACE reads. The data contain approximately 800,000 distinct CDR3 sequences, about a quarter of them singletons. The data were also submitted as part of a second study, on T cells of mothers and their children.

The specimen was blood. These TCRs come from a boy aged 5-17 years in good health.

The rearrangement joins TRBV29-1 to TRBJ2-5; D possibly corresponds to TRBD1 (6 bases). The ends were cut back, 2 bases at V and 2 bases at J, with 15 bases in the middle. CDR1 is SQVTM, CDR2 ANQGSEA, per germline. This CDR3 is built from 15 residues. The CDR3 is CSVEFVQGLQETQYF. The CDR3 DNA reads as TGCAGCGTTGAATTCGTTCAGGGGCTACAAGAGACCCAGTACTTC.

This clonotype was found a few times. DNA for the CDR3: TGTGCCAGCAGCCTGGAGGGCACTTCCTACGAGCAGTACTTC. Protein product: CASSLEGTSYEQYF. The rearrangement links TRBV5-5 to TRBJ2-7, with D possibly matching TRBD2 (6 bases). The germline V gene has CDR1 SGHKS and CDR2 YYEKEE (reference sequence). The CDR3 totals 14 residues. Trimming shortened V by 4 bases and J by 1 base, and 12 bases separated the two germline ends. Filled out from reference TRBV5-5 and TRBJ2-7, the complete variable domain reads DAGVTQSPTHLIKTRGQQVTLRCSPISGHKSVSWYQQVLGQGPQFIFQYYEKEERGRGNFPDRFSARQFPNYSSELNVNALLLGDSALYLCASSLEGTSYEQYFGPGTRLTVT.

This clonotype was detected only a few times. This chain joins TRBV27 and TRBJ1-4, with a weak D call TRBD1 (5 bases). The CDR3 contains 13 residues. The V and J ends lost 3 bases and 8 bases respectively, with 10 bases between them. The V gene's germline CDR1 is MNHEY and CDR2 SMNVEV (reference sequence). CDR3 nucleotide sequence: TGTGCCAGCAGTTTTCCGGGGGAAGAAAAACTGTTTTTT. This translates into CASSFPGEEKLFF.

This clonotype came up a few times. The rearrangement uses TRBV6-6 and TRBJ2-5, with 9 bases that match TRBD1. V trimming: 6 bases; J trimming: 4 bases; junction bases outside the gene matches: 6. The CDR3 consists of 14 residues. The germline CDR1 and CDR2 sequences are MNHNY and SVGAGI (reference sequence). Here the CDR3 DNA reads TGTGCCAGCAGAATGGACAGGGGAGGAGAGACCCAGTACTTC. Translated: CASRMDRGGETQYF.

CDR3 in amino acids: CASRKRESNTGELFF. The CDR3 nucleotides read TGTGCCAGCAGGAAAAGGGAGTCGAACACCGGGGAGCTGTTTTTT. The chain recombines TRBV6-5 with TRBJ2-2, with D perhaps matching TRBD2 (5 bases). Looked up from germline, CDR1 is MNHEY and CDR2 is SVGAGI. The length of the CDR3 is 15 residues. The V gene lost 6 bases and the J gene lost 0 bases, with 11 bases spanning the gap.

The chain is built from TRBV20-1 and TRBJ1-5; D is unresolved. The CDR3 is 13 amino acids. CDR1 and CDR2 from the germline V gene are DFQATT and SNEGSKA (reference sequence). V was trimmed by 5 bases and J by 0 bases, leaving 8 bases between them. The CDR3 sequence is CSAVRNSNQPQHF. The CDR3, as DNA: TGCAGTGCTGTAAGAAATAGCAATCAGCCCCAGCATTTT.

The rearrangement uses TRBV10-3 and TRBJ2-7; TRBD2 agrees at 8 bases. Germline loops: CDR1 ENHRY, CDR2 SYGVKD. Germline trimming cut 10 bases from V and 2 bases from J; bases unmatched to any gene: 10. The CDR3 sequence is 14 residues long. The CDR3 here is CATLERGPPYEQYF. The CDR3 DNA follows: TGTGCCACACTCGAGCGGGGGCCGCCCTACGAGCAGTACTTC.

This clonotype appeared a few times. The genes are TRBV30 and TRBJ1-2; TRBD1 aligns across 7 bases. Losses at the gene ends were 0 bases for V and 0 bases for J; bases not matched to a gene: 10. In germline, CDR1 is GTSNPN, CDR2 SVGIG (reference sequence). The CDR3 spans 17 residues. This CDR3 reads CAWSVWAHGTANYGYTF. CDR3 DNA: TGTGCCTGGAGTGTATGGGCCCACGGGACAGCTAACTATGGCTACACCTTC.

On this clonotype: Lacking the conserved final phenylalanine or tryptophan, this CDR3 likely reflects a read error. The CDR3, as DNA: TGTGCCAGCAGCTTAGGGACAGGGTACGAGCAGTACTCC. Its protein product is CASSLGTGYEQYS. J is TRBJ2-7 and V is TRBV7-2, with 8 bases identical to TRBD1. V trimming: 1 base; J trimming: 4 bases; junction bases outside the gene matches: 0. CDR1 and CDR2 from the germline V gene are SGHTA and FQGNSA. The CDR3 runs 13 residues.

V and J are TRBV7-6 and TRBJ2-1; 7 bases map to TRBD1. With the DNA end fitting TRBJ2-7 better, the J assignment may be wrong. This CDR3 region has 13 residues. Looked up from germline, CDR1 is SGHVS and CDR2 is FNYEAQ. In DNA form, the CDR3 reads TGTGCCAGCAGCTTAGCACAGGGGTCCGGGCAGTACTTC. Encoded protein: CASSLAQGSGQYF.

V and J are TRBV29-1 and TRBJ1-1; perhaps TRBD1 as D (6 bases). CDR1 and CDR2 from the germline V gene are SQVTM and ANQGSEA. Trimming cost V 7 bases and J 3 bases, with 21 bases left between them. The CDR3 is 15 residues long. The CDR3, as DNA: TGCAGCGAAATTACACTGGGACACCGGGACACTGAAGCTTTCTTT. It yields the protein CSEITLGHRDTEAFF.

This clonotype has a handful of counts. The V gene is TRBV30, the J gene TRBJ1-2; D perhaps matches TRBD1 (5 bases). The V and J ends lost 1 base and 4 bases respectively, with 10 bases between them. Germline CDR1 reads GTSNPN; CDR2 reads SVGIG (reference sequence). The CDR3 runs 13 residues. In nucleotides, the CDR3 is TGTGCCTGGAGTGAAGGGGCGTTCTATGGCTACACCTTC. It is translated as CAWSEGAFYGYTF. Together with reference TRBV30 and TRBJ1-2, the CDR3 gives the full variable domain: SQTIHQWPATLVQPVGSPLSLECTVEGTSNPNLYWYRQAAGRGLQLLFYSVGIGQISSEVPQNLSASRPQDRQFILSSKKLLLSDSGFYLCAWSEGAFYGYTFGSGTRLTVV.

V usage is TRBV9 and J usage is TRBJ2-2, with D unclear. V lost 6 bases, J lost 0 bases, and 12 bases lay in between. The germline V gene has CDR1 SGDLS and CDR2 YYNGEE. The CDR3 loop spans 15 amino acids. DNA of the CDR3: TGTGCCAGCACGACCTCTGGCACGAACACCGGGGAGCTGTTTTTT. Translation gives CASTTSGTNTGELFF.

This chain joins TRBV30 and TRBJ2-2; perhaps D is TRBD1 or TRBD2 (5 bases each). CDR3 length equals 14 residues. Germline V lookup: CDR1 GTSNPN, CDR2 SVGIG (reference sequence). V was shortened by 4 bases and J by 4 bases, with 13 bases between the two germline ends. The CDR3: CAWTGDRPTGELFF. The CDR3 nucleotides read TGTGCCTGGACTGGGGACCGCCCCACCGGGGAGCTGTTTTTT.

The chain joins TRBV7-6 to TRBJ2-7; 8 bases agree with TRBD1. CDR3 length equals 15 residues. Germline loops: CDR1 SGHVS, CDR2 FNYEAQ. V trimming: 3 bases; J trimming: 3 bases; junction bases outside the gene matches: 7. CDR3 in DNA: TGTGCCAGCAGCTTGTCGTGGACAGGGTTCTACGAGCAGTACTTC. Protein product: CASSLSWTGFYEQYF. The whole variable domain, remainder taken from reference TRBV7-6 and TRBJ2-7, is GAGVSQSPRYKVTKRGQDVALRCDPISGHVSLYWYRQALGQGPEFLTYFNYEAQQDKSGLPNDRFSAERPEGSISTLTIQRTEQRDSAMYRCASSLSWTGFYEQYFGPGTRLTVT.

The chain is built from TRBV12-3 or TRBV12-4 and TRBJ2-7, with a possible D match to TRBD1 (7 bases). The CDR3 totals 15 residues. V lost 7 bases, J lost 5 bases, and 21 bases lay in between. CDR3 bases: TGTGCCAGCACCACGGGGGTGACAGGGTTTAACGAGCAGTACTTC. It yields the protein CASTTGVTGFNEQYF.

Only a few counts were recorded for this clonotype. The chain is built from TRBV5-1 and TRBJ2-7; TRBD1 is a possible D gene (6 bases). V shed 4 bases and J shed 6 bases, with 17 bases lying between them. The V gene's germline CDR1 is SGHRS and CDR2 YFSETQ. This CDR3 has 14 amino acids. CDR3 amino acids: CASSQGHTLVEQYF. The CDR3 DNA reads TGCGCCAGCAGCCAGGGACATACCTTGGTCGAGCAGTACTTC. Filled out from reference TRBV5-1 and TRBJ2-7, the complete variable domain reads KAGVTQTPRYLIKTRGQQVTLSCSPISGHRSVSWYQQTPGQGLQFLFEYFSETQRNKGNFPGRFSGRQFSNSRSEMNVSTLELGDSALYLCASSQGHTLVEQYFGPGTRLTVT.

This clonotype appeared a few times. The gene calls are TRBV20-1 and TRBJ2-7; 12 nucleotides line up with TRBD1. The CDR3 length is 17 residues. The J segment lost 5 bases and the V segment lost 5 bases, leaving 16 bases of the junction unmatched. CDR1 DFQATT and CDR2 SNEGSKA come from the germline V gene (reference sequence). CDR3 nucleotides: TGCAGTGCTCGGGACAGGGGGCCACGGGAGGCCCTCGACGAGCAGTACTTC. Encoded protein: CSARDRGPREALDEQYF.

V usage is TRBV12-3 or TRBV12-4 and J usage is TRBJ2-1, with D possibly matching TRBD2 (6 bases). The CDR3 has 13 residues. V was cut by 5 bases and J by 6 bases, with 11 bases left in between. CDR3 in amino acids: CASSRGTSNEQFF. CDR3 nucleotide sequence: TGTGCCAGCAGTCGCGGGACGAGCAATGAGCAGTTCTTC.

The chain uses TRBV29-1 and TRBJ2-7; maybe TRBD2 (5 bases). This CDR3 contains 13 residues. V lost 1 base to trimming and J lost 2 bases, with 9 bases between them. Germline V CDR1 and CDR2: SQVTM, ANQGSEA. The CDR3 region is CSVEVGSAYEQYF. CDR3 coding DNA: TGCAGCGTTGAAGTGGGGAGCGCCTACGAGCAGTACTTC.

The chain is built from TRBV7-9 and TRBJ2-6, with D unclear. There are 13 residues in the CDR3. Germline V gene lookup returns CDR1 SEHNR and CDR2 FQNEAQ (reference sequence). V dropped 4 bases and J dropped 1 base, with 2 bases sitting between them. The CDR3 region is CASSWSGANVLTF. CDR3 in DNA: TGTGCCAGCAGCTGGTCTGGGGCCAACGTCCTGACTTTC.

This clonotype was recorded a few times. J is TRBJ1-4 and V is TRBV4-1; D unresolved. The CDR3 is made up of 16 amino acids. Trimming left V 1 base short and J 1 base short, with 10 bases between. Germline V gives CDR1 MGHRA, CDR2 YSYEKL. CDR3 in DNA: TGCGCCAGCAGCCAAGGATGGCCGGGAACTAATGAAAAACTGTTTTTT. It specifies CASSQGWPGTNEKLFF.

V is TRBV6-1 and J is TRBJ2-2, with a weak D call TRBD1 (6 bases). The V gene lost 6 bases and the J gene lost 4 bases, with 12 bases spanning the gap. Germline CDR1 reads MNHNS; CDR2 reads SASEGT. The length of the CDR3 is 14 residues. DNA of the CDR3: TGTGCCAGCAGAACCGGGACACCCACCGGGGAGCTGTTTTTT. Protein product: CASRTGTPTGELFF.

This clonotype was seen more than once but under ten times. The chain carries TRBV4-1 and TRBJ2-1; D unclear. The J call is doubtful: the DNA matches TRBJ2-7 better. The CDR3 extends over 16 amino acids. Germline CDR1 MGHRA, CDR2 YSYEKL. CDR3 in amino acids: CASSQLPLGFFYEQYF. As DNA, the CDR3 is TGCGCCAGCAGCCAACTTCCCCTAGGGTTTTTCTACGAGCAGTACTTC.

This sequence joins TRBV27 and TRBJ2-3; 9 nucleotides agree with TRBD1. Germline V gene lookup returns CDR1 MNHEY and CDR2 SMNVEV (reference sequence). The V gene end was trimmed by 4 bases and the J gene end by 4 bases; junction bases not matched to a gene: 12. The CDR3 has 17 residues. The DNA of the CDR3 is TGTGCCAGCAGTTCCCCCGGGACAGGGTTCTCTGCAGATACGCAGTATTTT. This codes for CASSSPGTGFSADTQYF.

The V call is TRBV12-3 or TRBV12-4, the J call TRBJ2-1, with D possibly matching TRBD1 (5 bases). Trimming pared 2 bases from V and 0 bases from J, leaving 8 bases between. The CDR3 covers 15 residues. CDR3 in DNA: TGTGCCAGCAGTTTATTGCAGGGCTCCTACAATGAGCAGTTCTTC. It encodes CASSLLQGSYNEQFF.

The chain has TRBV4-1 and TRBJ2-5; 10 bases map to TRBD2. This CDR3 is 18 amino acids long. V trimming: 0 bases; J trimming: 4 bases; junction bases outside the gene matches: 11. From germline, CDR1 is MGHRA and CDR2 YSYEKL. The CDR3 sequence: CASSQENSGGARGETQYF. Written as DNA, the CDR3 is TGCGCCAGCAGCCAAGAAAACAGCGGGGGGGCCCGGGGAGAGACCCAGTACTTC.

The V gene is TRBV12-3 or TRBV12-4, the J gene TRBJ2-5, with D possibly being TRBD1 (5 bases). V lost 5 bases and J lost 4, with 14 bases in between. The CDR3 sequence is 14 residues long. The chain's CDR3 is CASSRRVSGETQYF. CDR3 in DNA: TGTGCCAGCAGTCGCAGGGTATCCGGAGAGACCCAGTACTTC.

V is TRBV2 and J is TRBJ1-2; 7 bases agree with TRBD1. Trimming took 6 bases from V and 8 from J; bases not matched to a gene: 12. CDR1 SNHLY and CDR2 FYNNEI come from the germline V gene. This CDR3 has 14 residues. The CDR3 region is CASRNEDRITGYTF. CDR3 nucleotide sequence: TGTGCCAGCAGGAACGAGGACAGGATCACAGGCTACACCTTC.

The chain joins TRBV6-5 to TRBJ2-1; 7 nucleotides agree with TRBD2. The V gene end was trimmed by 6 bases and the J gene end by 6 bases; junction bases not matched to a gene: 8. Germline CDR1 reads MNHEY; CDR2 reads SVGAGI. The CDR3 has 14 residues. CDR3 protein: CASSLVGGSNEQFF. The DNA of the CDR3 is TGTGCCAGCAGCCTCGTGGGGGGGAGCAATGAGCAGTTCTTC.

The chain uses TRBV10-3 and TRBJ2-4; no definite D call. The CDR3 totals 14 residues. The V end was cut by 6 bases, the J end by 0 bases, with 9 bases between. The germline CDR1 and CDR2 sequences are ENHRY and SYGVKD. CDR3 loop: CAISQALAKNIQYF. The CDR3 nucleotides are TGTGCCATCAGCCAGGCTTTAGCCAAAAACATTCAGTACTTC.